One and the same sample provided the 28 T cell receptor beta chains below, sequenced in a study of T cells in Graves' hyperthyroidism and ophthalmopathy. The investigators amplified TCR beta CDR3 regions from RNA transcripts. TCR CDR3 underwent first-round RT-PCR with the HTBI primer set. TCRdb analysed the multiplex PCR reads with MiXCR anew, one entry per CDR3 protein. The sample contains some 300,000 distinct CDR3 sequences, more than 10% of which appear only once. The sample consisted of blood. Receptors were obtained from a woman in her twenties or thirties with Graves' hyperthyroidism that later progressed to Graves' ophthalmopathy.

The table lists this clonotype with many counts. The V gene is TRBV5-1, the J gene TRBJ2-2; the D is unclear. The germline gives CDR1 SGHRS, CDR2 YFSETQ. Trimming cost V 0 bases and J 6 bases, with 9 bases left between them. The CDR3 consists of 14 residues. The CDR3 DNA is TGCGCCAGCAGCTTGGAAGGGCCACCCGGGGAGCTGTTTTTT. This gives the protein CASSLEGPPGELFF.

In this sample, this clonotype turned up many times. The CDR3 coding sequence is TGTGCCAGCAGCTTCGGGTTGGGTAGCGCCTACAATGAGCAGTTCTTC. This translates into CASSFGLGSAYNEQFF. The gene calls are TRBV28 and TRBJ2-1; tentatively, D is TRBD2 (5 bases). Trimming removed 6 bases at V and 2 bases at J, with 17 bases between. Germline lookup yields CDR1 MDHEN and CDR2 SYDVKM. The CDR3 has 16 residues.

On this clonotype itself: Being one base from a much bigger clone, this may be a read error. V is TRBV2 and J is TRBJ2-7; D may be TRBD2 (5 bases). With 6 bases removed from V and 1 base from J, the gap between germline ends came to 22 bases. Per germline, CDR1 SNHLY and CDR2 FYNNEI. This CDR3 contains 17 residues. CDR3 coding DNA: TGTGCCAGCAGGGCTTTCCCCAGGACTGTATTTTCCTACGAGCAGTACTTC. This encodes CASRAFPRTVFSYEQYF.

This clonotype was counted many times. The rearrangement links TRBV7-2 to TRBJ2-5, with 8 positions matching TRBD2. The V segment lost 5 bases and the J segment 4 bases; nucleotides outside the gene matches: 15. The germline CDR1 and CDR2 sequences are SGHTA and FQGNSA. The CDR3 extends over 17 amino acids. CDR3 amino acids: CASSPGVGAGVGETQYF. The DNA for the CDR3 is TGTGCCAGCAGCCCTGGTGTCGGAGCGGGAGTTGGAGAGACCCAGTACTTC.

This clonotype has a handful of counts. The chain is built from TRBV15 and TRBJ2-5, with D perhaps matching TRBD2 (6 bases). The V and J ends lost 0 bases and 5 bases respectively, with 13 bases between them. Germline assignment: CDR1 LNHNV and CDR2 YYDKDF (reference sequence). The CDR3 contains 15 residues. The CDR3 DNA reads TGTGCCACCAGCAGAGATTGGGGCGGGACTGAGACCCAGTACTTC. This translates into CATSRDWGGTETQYF.

This clonotype has a handful of counts. This chain joins TRBV19 and TRBJ1-3; D is perhaps TRBD1 (5 bases). Looked up from germline, CDR1 is LNHDA and CDR2 is SQIVND (reference sequence). V was shortened by 3 bases and J by 0 bases, with 9 bases between the two germline ends. The CDR3 consists of 15 residues. CDR3 amino acids: CASSIGQISGNTIYF. The DNA of the CDR3 is TGTGCCAGTAGTATTGGACAAATCTCTGGAAACACCATATATTTT.

This clonotype was detected ten times or more. This sequence joins TRBV2 and TRBJ1-5, with D perhaps matching TRBD1 (6 bases). The germline V gene has CDR1 SNHLY and CDR2 FYNNEI. CDR3 length equals 13 residues. V dropped 7 bases and J dropped 3 bases, with 10 bases sitting between them. The CDR3: CASKGGYNQPQHF. CDR3 coding DNA: TGTGCCAGCAAGGGGGGATACAATCAGCCCCAGCATTTT.

This chain connects TRBV28 to TRBJ2-2, with a possible D match to TRBD1 (5 bases). Trimming shortened V by 8 bases and J by 9 bases, and 19 bases separated the two germline ends. Looked up from germline, CDR1 is MDHEN and CDR2 is SYDVKM. The CDR3 contains 14 residues. The CDR3 reads CASLPGKWTRELFF. The CDR3 DNA reads TGTGCCAGCCTCCCAGGGAAATGGACCCGGGAGCTGTTTTTT.

At least ten counts were recorded for this clonotype. The rearrangement uses TRBV28 and TRBJ1-4; 10 bases align to TRBD1. The CDR3 extends over 15 amino acids. Germline V gene data show CDR1 as MDHEN and CDR2 as SYDVKM. J lost 10 bases, V lost 2 bases, and 7 bases had no gene match. CDR3 coding DNA: TGTGCCAGCAGTTTAGACAGGGGGCGTATAGGAAAACTGTTTTTT. The encoded protein is CASSLDRGRIGKLFF.

The chain links TRBV7-3 to TRBJ2-2; a possible D gene is TRBD2 (5 bases). The length of the CDR3 is 15 residues. V gave up 0 bases and J gave up 4 bases, with 9 bases separating them. Germline assignment: CDR1 SGHTA and CDR2 FQGTGA. This chain's CDR3 is CASSLTGGSTGELFF. Written as DNA, the CDR3 is TGTGCCAGCAGCTTAACTGGAGGAAGCACCGGGGAGCTGTTTTTT.

The sample holds many counts of this clonotype. The rearrangement uses TRBV28 and TRBJ2-7; tentative D call: TRBD1 (5 bases). Germline V gives CDR1 MDHEN, CDR2 SYDVKM. V gave up 9 bases and J gave up 0 bases, with 12 bases separating them. The CDR3 is made up of 13 amino acids. The CDR3 sequence: CASRRTSSYEQYF. CDR3 coding DNA: TGTGCCAGTCGCAGGACATCCTCCTACGAGCAGTACTTC.

This clonotype has a count of ten or more. The J gene is TRBJ2-2, the V gene TRBV14; D remains unclear. The germline V gene has CDR1 SGHDN and CDR2 FVKESK. V was pared by 1 base and J by 4 bases, with 7 bases between. The CDR3 consists of 14 residues. This chain's CDR3 is CASSQGIATGELFF. CDR3 DNA: TGTGCCAGCAGCCAAGGGATCGCCACCGGGGAGCTGTTTTTT.

This clonotype has more than one count but fewer than ten. This chain uses TRBV18 with TRBJ1-3, with D hard to call. The V gene lost 4 bases and the J gene lost 9 bases, with 13 bases spanning the gap. The germline gives CDR1 KGHSH, CDR2 LQKENI. The CDR3 runs to 13 residues. CDR3 region: CASSREGGGTIYF. The CDR3 DNA reads TGTGCCAGCTCACGCGAAGGCGGCGGCACCATATATTTT.

There are many counts of this clonotype. The rearrangement joins TRBV28 to TRBJ1-1; D is ambiguous. Germline CDR1 and CDR2: MDHEN and SYDVKM. This CDR3 is built from 13 residues. Trimming stripped 7 bases from V and 11 bases from J, with 20 bases between. The CDR3 here is CASTQKNSRVAFF. In DNA form, the CDR3 reads TGTGCCAGCACGCAAAAAAACAGCCGCGTTGCTTTCTTT. Full variable domain (rest looked up from reference TRBV28 and TRBJ1-1): DVKVTQSSRYLVKRTGEKVFLECVQDMDHENMFWYRQDPGLGLRLIYFSYDVKMKEKGDIPEGYSVSREKKERFSLILESASTNQTSMYLCASTQKNSRVAFFGQGTRLTVV.

This chain connects TRBV28 to TRBJ1-5; D call uncertain. V gave up 3 bases and J gave up 4 bases, with 16 bases separating them. CDR3 length: 16 residues. Germline loops: CDR1 MDHEN, CDR2 SYDVKM. The CDR3 loop reads CASSFPTHIGNQPQHF. As DNA, the CDR3 is TGTGCCAGCAGTTTCCCAACCCACATCGGGAATCAGCCCCAGCATTTT.

The chain links TRBV25-1 to TRBJ2-7; D is undetermined. Trimming cost V 3 bases and J 6 bases, with 12 bases left between them. Germline CDR1 reads MGHDK; CDR2 reads SYGVNS. The CDR3 spans 13 residues. CDR3 protein: CASSDLTTGEQYF. The CDR3 DNA sequence: TGTGCCAGCAGTGACCTAACTACGGGCGAGCAGTACTTC.

This clonotype was counted a few times. V is TRBV9 and J is TRBJ2-7; 8 positions agree with TRBD1. From germline, CDR1 is SGDLS and CDR2 YYNGEE. After removal of 4 bases from V and 2 bases from J, the junction contained 8 bases not matched to a gene. CDR3 size: 15 residues. CDR3: CASSPPGTGPYEQYF. Here the CDR3 DNA reads TGTGCCAGCAGCCCCCCCGGGACAGGACCCTACGAGCAGTACTTC.

This clonotype was detected a few times. The J gene is TRBJ2-7, the V gene TRBV4-2; 13 bases align to TRBD2. Germline CDR1 is LGHNA and CDR2 is YNFKEQ. The ends lost 4 bases at V and 6 bases at J; junction bases unmatched: 6. The CDR3 has 15 amino acids. CDR3 bases: TGTGCCAGCAGCCCGGGACTAGCGGGAAATCGCGAGCAGTACTTC. Residues: CASSPGLAGNREQYF.

This clonotype came up many times. The rearrangement links TRBV3-2 to TRBJ2-1; the table names TRBD1, a call not compared with the DNA. TRBV3-2 is designated a pseudogene. CDR3 length: 13 amino acids. The CDR3 DNA reads as TGTGCCAGCAGCTGCGGGACGTACAATGAGCAGTTCTTC. It codes for CASSCGTYNEQFF.

The chain joins TRBV27 to TRBJ2-2; tentatively, D is TRBD1 (7 bases). From germline, CDR1 is MNHEY and CDR2 SMNVEV (reference sequence). The CDR3 is 15 residues long. Trimming took off 6 bases at V and 13 bases at J, with 24 bases between the two ends. The DNA of the CDR3 is TGTGCCAGCAGCCGGATCGGGGGACAGACGCCCGGGCTGTTTTTT. This encodes CASSRIGGQTPGLFF.

The chain uses TRBV10-3 and TRBJ1-3; D unresolved. Per germline, CDR1 ENHRY and CDR2 SYGVKD. Trimming removed 1 base from V and 3 bases from J, with 7 bases in between. The CDR3 runs 14 residues. CDR3 protein: CAISEYGGGNTIYF. The CDR3 DNA reads TGTGCCATCAGTGAGTACGGCGGTGGAAACACCATATATTTT.

The rearrangement links TRBV19 to TRBJ2-2, with D perhaps TRBD2 (6 bases). Per the germline V gene, CDR1 is LNHDA and CDR2 is SQIVND (reference sequence). The CDR3 consists of 15 residues. V was pared by 3 bases and J by 6 bases, with 14 bases between. As DNA, the CDR3 is TGTGCCAGTAGTATGAAACGGGAGTTGGCCGGGGAGCTGTTTTTT. This encodes CASSMKRELAGELFF.

This clonotype has just a few counts. The rearrangement joins TRBV4-1 to TRBJ2-2, with a possible D match to TRBD2 (6 bases). Deletions cut 0 bases from V and 6 bases from J, with 11 bases between. Looked up from germline, CDR1 is MGHRA and CDR2 is YSYEKL. The CDR3 totals 15 residues. CDR3 amino acids: CASSQDGGVPGELFF. CDR3 coding DNA: TGCGCCAGCAGCCAAGATGGCGGGGTTCCCGGGGAGCTGTTTTTT.

This clonotype was seen ten or more times. CDR3 region: CASSPIAGGGAKNIQYF. In DNA, the CDR3 is TGTGCCAGCAGTCCAATAGCGGGAGGCGGGGCCAAAAACATTCAGTACTTC. The chain recombines TRBV12-3 or TRBV12-4 with TRBJ2-4; 10 bases line up with TRBD2. The CDR3 has 17 amino acids. With V trimmed by 5 bases and J by 1 base, 8 bases remained unmatched.

This rearrangement joins TRBV9 to TRBJ2-2, with 9 bases fitting TRBD2. The CDR3 covers 15 residues. Germline assignment: CDR1 SGDLS and CDR2 YYNGEE. Losses at the gene ends were 4 bases for V and 3 bases for J; bases not matched to a gene: 4. CDR3 loop: CASSRSGSDTGELFF. The CDR3 region has the DNA TGTGCCAGCAGCCGTAGCGGGAGCGACACCGGGGAGCTGTTTTTT.

This clonotype was recorded many times. The gene calls are TRBV10-3 and TRBJ2-7; no definite D call. There are 18 residues in the CDR3. The ends were cut back, 0 bases at V and 2 bases at J, with 20 bases in the middle. Germline CDR1 and CDR2: ENHRY and SYGVKD. CDR3 amino acids: CAISESTRADLFTYEQYF. Written as DNA, the CDR3 is TGTGCCATCAGTGAGTCGACTCGGGCAGACCTCTTCACCTACGAGCAGTACTTC.

This sequence joins TRBV27 and TRBJ2-1, with D possibly TRBD2 on 5 matching bases. Germline CDR1 is MNHEY and CDR2 is SMNVEV (reference sequence). Trimming removed 6 bases at V and 2 bases at J, with 14 bases between. CDR3 length: 15 residues. CDR3 nucleotides: TGTGCCAGCAGCCTTACGGGGTTCCCCTACAATGAGCAGTTCTTC. It specifies CASSLTGFPYNEQFF.

In its sample, this clonotype was seen many times. V usage is TRBV7-3 and J usage is TRBJ2-1; TRBD2 agrees at 11 bases. The germline gives CDR1 SGHTA, CDR2 FQGTGA. The CDR3 totals 16 residues. Germline trimming cut 5 bases from V and 0 bases from J; bases unmatched to any gene: 3. CDR3 sequence: CASSSTSGSSYNEQFF. For the CDR3, the DNA is TGTGCCAGCAGCAGCACTAGCGGGAGCTCCTACAATGAGCAGTTCTTC.